This T cell receptor beta chain was sequenced during a study of blood T cell repertoires in COVID-19. Trimming at V came to 6 bases and at J to 8 bases, leaving 11 bases not matched to a gene. Germline lookup yields CDR1 SEHNR and CDR2 FQNEAQ (reference sequence). The CDR3 contains 14 residues. Authors' methods: The assay estimated nucleated cells by amplifying reference gene primers. Sequencing used immunoSEQ multiplex PCR; TCRdb keeps in-frame clones, though not all of them. D and trimming were read from the DNA, whereas the V and J calls and clone size are those reported in that table. The sample consists of about 410,000 clones, roughly 86% of them appearing once.

The sequence derives from a woman aged 30 to 39 who had recovered from COVID-19. The rearrangement links TRBV7-9 to TRBJ1-2, with 8 bases matching TRBD1. Sequencing was performed on PBMCs or T cells enriched from blood (not recorded which). The CDR3 here is CASRRGTGSEGYTF. The CDR3, as DNA: TGTGCCAGCAGGCGAGGGACAGGCTCCGAGGGCTACACCTTC. The variable domain in full, completed from reference TRBV7-9 and TRBJ1-2, reads DTGVSQNPRHKITKRGQNVTFRCDPISEHNRLYWYRQTLGQGPEFLTYFQNEAQLEKSRLLSDRFSAERPKGSFSTLEIQRTEQGDSAMYLCASRRGTGSEGYTFGSGTRLTVV.